This T cell receptor beta chain emerged from a study of T cell responses to AZD1222 COVID-19 vaccine. Overall study results and limits: No day 14 peak samples; only post-peak repertoires were characterized.

Sequencing was performed with immunoSEQ multiplex PCR; in TCRdb, only in-frame clones are kept and a portion is missing. Of roughly 200,000 clones in the sample, roughly 92% were seen once. Germline loops: CDR1 SGHNT, CDR2 YENEEA. The germline V and J ends were trimmed by 3 bases and 2 bases, with 5 bases remaining between them. The length of the CDR3 is 12 residues. Concerning this clone itself: Its specificity is unknown.

The source of this sequence is an adult who received the AZD1222 COVID-19 vaccine. Material: peripheral blood, obtained 28 days after the second AZD1222 dose. The gene calls are TRBV11-3 and TRBJ2-7; D gene uncertain. CDR3 amino acids: CASSFGPYEQYF. CDR3 coding DNA: TGTGCCAGCAGCTTTGGTCCCTACGAGCAGTACTTC.